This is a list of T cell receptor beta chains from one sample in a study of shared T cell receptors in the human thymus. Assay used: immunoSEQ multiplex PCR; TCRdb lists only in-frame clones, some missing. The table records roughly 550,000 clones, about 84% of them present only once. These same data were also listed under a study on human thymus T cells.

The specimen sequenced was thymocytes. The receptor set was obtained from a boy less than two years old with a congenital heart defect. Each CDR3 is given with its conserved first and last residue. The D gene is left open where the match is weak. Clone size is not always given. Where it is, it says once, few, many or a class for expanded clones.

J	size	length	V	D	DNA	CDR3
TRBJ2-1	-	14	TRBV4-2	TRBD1	TGTGCCAGCAGCCGGTCCGGGACAGGGCATGAGCAGTTCTTC	CASSRSGTGHEQFF
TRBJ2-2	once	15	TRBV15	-	TGTGCCACCAGCACTCCTCGGTACGGAGCGGGGGAGCTGTTTTTT	CATSTPRYGAGELFF
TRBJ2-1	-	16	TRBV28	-	TGTGCCAGCACCCCGGACGGGGTAGGTTGGGACAATGAGCAGTTCTTC	CASTPDGVGWDNEQFF
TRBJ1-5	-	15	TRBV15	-	TGTGCCACCAGCAGAGATTACGGTAAAATCCAGCCCCAGCATTTT	CATSRDYGKIQPQHF
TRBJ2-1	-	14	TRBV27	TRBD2	TGTGCCAGTTCGACTAGCGGGAGTCGAAATGAGCAGTTCTTC	CASSTSGSRNEQFF
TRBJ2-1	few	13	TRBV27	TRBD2	TGTGCCAGCAGTTTAGGGCGGGAGTATGAGCAGTTCTTC	CASSLGREYEQFF
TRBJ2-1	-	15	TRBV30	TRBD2	TGTGCCTGGAGTGTACCACCGCGGGAGCACAATGAGCAGTTCTTC	CAWSVPPREHNEQFF
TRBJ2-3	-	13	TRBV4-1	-	TGCGCCAGCAGCGGCGGATCGAGAGATACGCAGTATTTT	CASSGGSRDTQYF
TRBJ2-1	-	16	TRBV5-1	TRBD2	TGCGCCAGCAGCGCCCTAGCGGGCTTCTCCTACAATGAGCAGTTCTTC	CASSALAGFSYNEQFF
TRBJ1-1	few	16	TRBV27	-	TGTGCCAGCAGTTTAAAGGGACTGGCCGTGAGGACTGAAGCTTTCTTT	CASSLKGLAVRTEAFF
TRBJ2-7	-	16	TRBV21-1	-	TGTGCCAGCAACTCGGCAGGGGTCCGTCCTATCTACGAGCAGTACTTC	CASNSAGVRPIYEQYF
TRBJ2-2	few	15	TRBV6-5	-	TGTGCCAGCAGTCAACAACTAGTTGGGGCCGGGGAGCTGTTTTTT	CASSQQLVGAGELFF
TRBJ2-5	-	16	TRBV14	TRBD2	TGTGCCAGCAGCCAAGTGTCTCCTAGCGGGCATGAGACCCAGTACTTC	CASSQVSPSGHETQYF
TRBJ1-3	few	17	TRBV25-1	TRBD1	TGTGCCAGCAGTGATCGGGACAGGGGGCGGTCTGGAAACACCATATATTTT	CASSDRDRGRSGNTIYF
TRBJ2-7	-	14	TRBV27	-	TGTGCCAGCAGCCCAGGTTTGGGGCGCGACGAGCAGTACTTC	CASSPGLGRDEQYF
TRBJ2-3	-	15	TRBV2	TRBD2	TGTGCCAGCCCCGGGGGTAGCGGGAGGGCAGATACGCAGTATTTT	CASPGGSGRADTQYF
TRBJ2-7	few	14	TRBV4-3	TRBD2	TGCGCCAGCAGCTTAGGACTAGCGGGATCCGAGCAGTACTTC	CASSLGLAGSEQYF
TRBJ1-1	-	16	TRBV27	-	TGTGCCAGCAGTTTATTTTGGGGGAGGCCCCTCCCTGAAGCTTTCTTT	CASSLFWGRPLPEAFF
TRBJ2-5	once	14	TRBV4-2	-	TGTGCCAGCAGCCAAGCCGTTGCGCGGGAGACCCAGTACTTC	CASSQAVARETQYF
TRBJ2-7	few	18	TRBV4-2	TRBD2	TGTGCCAGCAGCCAAGATGTGAGCGGACTAGCGGCCTACTACGAGCAGTACTTC	CASSQDVSGLAAYYEQYF
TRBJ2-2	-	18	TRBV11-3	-	TGTGCCAGCAGCCGCCCGGGGGTAAATAGGGGAAGCACCGGGGAGCTGTTTTTT	CASSRPGVNRGSTGELFF
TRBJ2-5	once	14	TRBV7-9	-	TGTGCCAGCAGCTACCCTCCGGGTCAAGAGACCCAGTACTTC	CASSYPPGQETQYF
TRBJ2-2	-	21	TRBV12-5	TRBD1	TGTGCTAGTGGTTTGGTAGCTTTGGGACAGGGGAAGAGAGTCGGGACCGGGGAGCTGTTTTTT	CASGLVALGQGKRVGTGELFF
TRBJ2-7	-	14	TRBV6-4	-	TGTGCCCATGAATGGGTAGAGCGACCCTACGAGCAGTACTTC	CAHEWVERPYEQYF
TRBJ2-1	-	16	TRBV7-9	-	TGTGCCAGCAGCTGCACCGACAGGTCCCCTTACAATGAGCAGTTCTTC	CASSCTDRSPYNEQFF
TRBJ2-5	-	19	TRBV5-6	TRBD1	TGTGCCAGCAGCAGAGGACAGGGTAGACAGGGGGCAGAGGGAGAGACCCAGTACTTC	CASSRGQGRQGAEGETQYF
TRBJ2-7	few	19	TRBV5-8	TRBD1	TGTGCCAGCAGCAACCGCCCGGGACAGGAAGAAATAATGGCCTACGAGCAGTACTTC	CASSNRPGQEEIMAYEQYF
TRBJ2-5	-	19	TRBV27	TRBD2	TGTGCCAGCAGTTTACACCCCTCCTCCCCCCTAGCGGGAGGGGAGACCCAGTACTTC	CASSLHPSSPLAGGETQYF
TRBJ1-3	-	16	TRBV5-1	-	TGCGCCAGCAGCTTGGAAGGGACACTGGGAGGAAACACCATATATTTT	CASSLEGTLGGNTIYF
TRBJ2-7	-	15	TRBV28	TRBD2	TGTGCCAGCAGTAAAGGGGGCGGGAGGGCCTACGAGCAGTACTTC	CASSKGGGRAYEQYF
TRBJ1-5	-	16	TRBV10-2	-	TGCGCCAGCAGTGCTCAAGGTTCGGGGGGCAATCAGCCCCAGCATTTT	CASSAQGSGGNQPQHF
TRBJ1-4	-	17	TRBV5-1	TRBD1	TGCGCCAGCAGCTTGAGGACAGGTTACAGGGCTAATGAAAAACTGTTTTTT	CASSLRTGYRANEKLFF
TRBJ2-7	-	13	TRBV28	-	TGTGCCAGCAGTTTAGCGGGCTCCTACGAGCAGTACTTC	CASSLAGSYEQYF
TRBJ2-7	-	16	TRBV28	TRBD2	TGTGCCAGCAGTTTGGGGACCGGGACTAGCAAACACGAGCAGTACTTC	CASSLGTGTSKHEQYF
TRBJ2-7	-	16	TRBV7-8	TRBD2	TGTGCCAGCAGCCAATCTAGCGGGAGGGCCGCGGGCGAGCAGTACTTC	CASSQSSGRAAGEQYF
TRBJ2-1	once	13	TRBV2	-	TGTGCCAGCATAAGAGTCTTGGTCTATGAGCAGTTCTTC	CASIRVLVYEQFF
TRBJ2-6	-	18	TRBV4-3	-	TGCGCCAGCAGCCCACCGGGACTTAGGATCTCGGGGGCCAACGTCCTGACTTTC	CASSPPGLRISGANVLTF
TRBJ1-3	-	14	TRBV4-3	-	TGCGCCAGCAGCCAAGGCGACCTCGGGAACACCATATATTTT	CASSQGDLGNTIYF
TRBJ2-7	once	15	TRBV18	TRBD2	TGTGCCAGCTCACCAGGGAGACTAGCGTACTACGAGCAGTACTTC	CASSPGRLAYYEQYF
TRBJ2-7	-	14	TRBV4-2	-	TGTGCCAGCAGCCCACGAAGGAGCTCCTACGAGCAGTACTTC	CASSPRRSSYEQYF
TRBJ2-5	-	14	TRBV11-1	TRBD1	TGTGCCAGCAGCCCGACAGGGCCTACAGAGACCCAGTACTTC	CASSPTGPTETQYF
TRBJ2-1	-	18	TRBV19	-	TGTGCCAGTACCCAAGGGAATAGCGGCCCTGGGGAATACAATGAGCAGTTCTTC	CASTQGNSGPGEYNEQFF
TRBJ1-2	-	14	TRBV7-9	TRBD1	TGTGCCAGCAGCTTACGGACAGGGGGCCATGGCTACACCTTC	CASSLRTGGHGYTF
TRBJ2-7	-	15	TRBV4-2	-	TGTGCCAGCAGCCAAATCGGGACTTCGACGCGGGAGCAGTACTTC	CASSQIGTSTREQYF